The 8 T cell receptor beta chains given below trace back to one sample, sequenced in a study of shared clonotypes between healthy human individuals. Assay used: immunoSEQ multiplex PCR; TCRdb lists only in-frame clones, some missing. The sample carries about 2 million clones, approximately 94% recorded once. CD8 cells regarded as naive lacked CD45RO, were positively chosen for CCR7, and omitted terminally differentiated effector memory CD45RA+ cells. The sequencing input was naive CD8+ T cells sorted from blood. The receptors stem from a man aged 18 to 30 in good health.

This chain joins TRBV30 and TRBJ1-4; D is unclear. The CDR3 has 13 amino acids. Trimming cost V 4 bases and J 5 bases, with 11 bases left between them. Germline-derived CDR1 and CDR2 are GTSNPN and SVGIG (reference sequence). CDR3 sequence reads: CAWTSNVNEKLFF. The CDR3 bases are TGTGCCTGGACCAGCAATGTCAATGAAAAACTGTTTTTT.

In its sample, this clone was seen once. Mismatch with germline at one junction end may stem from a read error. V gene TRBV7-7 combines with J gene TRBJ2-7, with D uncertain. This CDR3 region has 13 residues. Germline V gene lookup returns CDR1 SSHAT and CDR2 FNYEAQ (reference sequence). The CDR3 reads CASSPRLGYEQYF. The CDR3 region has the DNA TGTGCTAGCAGCCCTCGACTGGGGTACGAGCAGTACTTC.

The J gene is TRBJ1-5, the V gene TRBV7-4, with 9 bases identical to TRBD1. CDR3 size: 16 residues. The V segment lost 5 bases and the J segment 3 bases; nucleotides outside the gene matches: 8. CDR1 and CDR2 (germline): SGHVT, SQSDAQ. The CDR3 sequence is CASSDKGQGDNQPQHF. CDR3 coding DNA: TGTGCCAGCAGCGACAAGGGACAGGGTGACAATCAGCCCCAGCATTTT. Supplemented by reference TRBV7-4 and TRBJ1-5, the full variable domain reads GAGVSQSPRYKVAKRGRDVALRCDSISGHVTLYWYRQTLGQGSEVLTYSQSDAQRDKSGRPSGRFSAERPERSVSTLKIQRTEQGDSAVYLCASSDKGQGDNQPQHFGDGTRLSIL.

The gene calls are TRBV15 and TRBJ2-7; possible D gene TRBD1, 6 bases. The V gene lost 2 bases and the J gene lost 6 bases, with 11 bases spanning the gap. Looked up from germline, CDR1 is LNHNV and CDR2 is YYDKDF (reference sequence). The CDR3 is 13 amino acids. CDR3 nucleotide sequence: TGTGCCACCAGCAGAATCGACAGGAGCGAGCAGTACTTC. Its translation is CATSRIDRSEQYF.

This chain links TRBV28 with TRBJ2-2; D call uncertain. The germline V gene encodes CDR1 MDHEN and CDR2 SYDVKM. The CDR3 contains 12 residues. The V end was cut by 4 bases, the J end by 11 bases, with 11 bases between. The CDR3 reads CASSYSRQELFF. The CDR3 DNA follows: TGTGCCAGCAGTTACAGTAGACAAGAGCTGTTTTTT.

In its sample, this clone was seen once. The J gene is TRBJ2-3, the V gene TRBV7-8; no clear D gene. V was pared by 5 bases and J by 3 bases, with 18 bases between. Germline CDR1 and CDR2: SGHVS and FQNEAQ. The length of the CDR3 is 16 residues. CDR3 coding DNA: TGTGCCAGCAGCCCGATGGCCCAGAGTGGGACAGATACGCAGTATTTT. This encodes CASSPMAQSGTDTQYF. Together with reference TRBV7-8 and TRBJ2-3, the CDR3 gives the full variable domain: GAGVSQSPRYKVAKRGQDVALRCDPISGHVSLFWYQQALGQGPEFLTYFQNEAQLDKSGLPSDRFFAERPEGSVSTLKIQRTQQEDSAVYLCASSPMAQSGTDTQYFGPGTRLTVL.

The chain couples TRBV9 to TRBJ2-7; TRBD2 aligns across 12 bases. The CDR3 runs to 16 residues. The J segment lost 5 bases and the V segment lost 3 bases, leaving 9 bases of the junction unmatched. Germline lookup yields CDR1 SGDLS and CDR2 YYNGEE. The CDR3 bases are TGTGCCAGCAGCGCCTACCTAGCGGGAGGGTGGGACGAGCAGTACTTC. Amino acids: CASSAYLAGGWDEQYF.

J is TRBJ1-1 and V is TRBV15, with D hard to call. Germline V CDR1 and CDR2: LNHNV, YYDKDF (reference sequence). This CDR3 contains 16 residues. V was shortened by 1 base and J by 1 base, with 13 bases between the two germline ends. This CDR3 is CATSRGPWGENTEAFF. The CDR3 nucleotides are TGTGCCACCAGCAGAGGCCCTTGGGGTGAGAACACTGAAGCTTTCTTT.